This TCR beta chain was recovered during a study of follicular helper T cells after annual influenza vaccination. About the research overall: Blood was drawn on days 0, 7 and 28 after vaccination. The study's findings and limits: Rare clonotypes were missed; only 10-20% of cells gave TCRB. ICOS-CD38- cTfh most often held earlier Day 7 ICOS+CD38+ clones.

Note on this clone: The target antigen is unknown.

As for time point: 2014-2015 season, pre-vaccination. Data came from immunoSEQ multiplex PCR; TCRdb stores just in-frame clones and leaves some out. Of around 2,500 clones listed, around nine tenths are singletons. This TCR came from an adult who received the influenza vaccine. Sequences were derived from CXCR5+ CD38+ circulating T follicular helper cells from blood, sampled on the day of influenza vaccination. Documented subset: circulating Tfh, non-naive CD4+CXCR5+PD-1+ (ICOS+CD38+ or ICOS-CD38-).

The CDR3 loop is CASSGGETQYF. CDR3 bases: TGTGCCAGCAGCGGCGGGGAGACCCAGTACTTC. V gene TRBV5-6 combines with J gene TRBJ2-5, with a possible D match to TRBD2 (5 bases). This CDR3 region has 11 residues. V dropped 4 bases and J dropped 5 bases, with 6 bases sitting between them. The germline gives CDR1 SGHDT, CDR2 YYEEEE.